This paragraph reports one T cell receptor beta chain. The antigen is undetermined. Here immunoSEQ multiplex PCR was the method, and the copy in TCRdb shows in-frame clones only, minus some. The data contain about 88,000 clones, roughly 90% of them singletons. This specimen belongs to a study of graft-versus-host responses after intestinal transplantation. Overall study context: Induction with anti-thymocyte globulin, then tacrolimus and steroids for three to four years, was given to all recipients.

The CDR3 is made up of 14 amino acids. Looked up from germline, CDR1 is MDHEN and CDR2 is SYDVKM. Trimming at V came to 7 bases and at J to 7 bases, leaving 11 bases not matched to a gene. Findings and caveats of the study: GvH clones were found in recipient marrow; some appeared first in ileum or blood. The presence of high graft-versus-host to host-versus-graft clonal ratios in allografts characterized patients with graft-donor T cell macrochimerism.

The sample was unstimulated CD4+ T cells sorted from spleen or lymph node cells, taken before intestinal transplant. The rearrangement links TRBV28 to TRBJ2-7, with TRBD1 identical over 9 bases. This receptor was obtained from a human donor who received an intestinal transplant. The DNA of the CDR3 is TGTGCCAGCATCTCCCGGGACAGGGTTGGGGAGCAGTACTTC. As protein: CASISRDRVGEQYF.